These 7 T cell receptor beta chains came from one sample sequenced in a study of T cells in Graves' hyperthyroidism and ophthalmopathy. There were TCR beta CDR3 regions amplified from RNA transcripts. The primer set for the first-round RT-PCR of the TCR CDR3 was HTBI. Using its own MiXCR run on the multiplex PCR reads, TCRdb lists one record per CDR3 protein. The table has under 450,000 distinct CDR3 sequences, approximately 14% seen once; the top ten hold roughly an eighth. Source material: blood. The origin of the receptors is a woman aged 18-35 years with Graves' hyperthyroidism.

The chain employs TRBV19 and TRBJ1-3; no clear D gene. Germline values: CDR1 LNHDA, CDR2 SQIVND (reference sequence). This CDR3 contains 14 residues. V lost 6 bases, J lost 0 bases, and 9 bases lay in between. CDR3 nucleotides: TGTGCCAGTAGGGCGGGAAGCTCTGGAAACACCATATATTTT. Residues: CASRAGSSGNTIYF.

This clonotype was counted a few times. The chain has TRBV7-9 and TRBJ2-5; a possible D gene is TRBD1 (5 bases). CDR3 length: 13 amino acids. Germline-derived CDR1 and CDR2 are SEHNR and FQNEAQ (reference sequence). V was trimmed by 4 bases and J by 13 bases, leaving 19 bases between them. CDR3 amino acids: CASSSTVQGNRYF. CDR3 DNA sequence: TGTGCCAGCAGCTCGACTGTTCAGGGAAATCGGTACTTC.

This clonotype was recorded many times. V and J are TRBV19 and TRBJ2-7; 12 bases match TRBD2. Germline V gene data show CDR1 as LNHDA and CDR2 as SQIVND (reference sequence). The V segment lost 5 bases and the J segment 12 bases; nucleotides outside the gene matches: 17. The CDR3 contains 16 residues. The CDR3 protein is CASSVPGGLAGTERYF. The CDR3 DNA sequence: TGTGCCAGTAGTGTGCCAGGAGGACTAGCGGGAACCGAGAGGTACTTC.

The chain links TRBV7-9 to TRBJ2-1; tentatively, D is TRBD1 (5 bases). V was cut by 1 base and J by 8 bases, with 9 bases left in between. In germline, CDR1 is SEHNR, CDR2 FQNEAQ (reference sequence). The CDR3 contains 13 residues. The CDR3 spells CASSLGWGDEQFF. The CDR3 DNA follows: TGTGCCAGCAGCTTAGGATGGGGCGATGAGCAGTTCTTC. Looking up the rest from reference TRBV7-9 and TRBJ2-1 gives the full variable domain: DTGVSQNPRHKITKRGQNVTFRCDPISEHNRLYWYRQTLGQGPEFLTYFQNEAQLEKSRLLSDRFSAERPKGSFSTLEIQRTEQGDSAMYLCASSLGWGDEQFFGPGTRLTVL.

At least ten counts were recorded for this clonotype. This rearrangement joins TRBV20-1 to TRBJ2-5; TRBD1 might be the D (5 bases). Germline CDR1 and CDR2: DFQATT and SNEGSKA (reference sequence). CDR3 size: 14 residues. V was shortened by 1 base and J by 7 bases, with 16 bases between the two germline ends. This CDR3 is CSARGSQGFGTQYF. The CDR3 DNA sequence: TGCAGTGCTAGAGGTTCGCAGGGCTTCGGGACCCAGTACTTC.

On this clonotype itself: This may be a read error: a much more frequent sequence differs by one nucleotide. The rearrangement joins TRBV20-1 to TRBJ2-7; TRBD1 aligns across 10 bases. After removal of 6 bases from V and 2 bases from J, the junction contained 13 bases not matched to a gene. This CDR3 has 16 residues. CDR1 and CDR2 from the germline V gene are DFQATT and SNEGSKA (reference sequence). The CDR3 is CSAPILGQGVPYEQYF. DNA of the CDR3: TGCAGTGCCCCAATCCTCGGACAGGGGGTCCCCTACGAGCAGTACTTC.

This clonotype was recorded at least ten times. The V and J genes are TRBV10-3 and TRBJ1-2; 12 bases are a match to TRBD1. J was trimmed by 3 bases and V by 5 bases; bases with no gene match: 10. Germline loops: CDR1 ENHRY, CDR2 SYGVKD. This CDR3 comprises 17 residues. CDR3 residues: CAISYRGDRGLHYGYTF. The CDR3 DNA reads TGTGCCATCAGTTACCGTGGGGACAGGGGGCTCCACTATGGCTACACCTTC.